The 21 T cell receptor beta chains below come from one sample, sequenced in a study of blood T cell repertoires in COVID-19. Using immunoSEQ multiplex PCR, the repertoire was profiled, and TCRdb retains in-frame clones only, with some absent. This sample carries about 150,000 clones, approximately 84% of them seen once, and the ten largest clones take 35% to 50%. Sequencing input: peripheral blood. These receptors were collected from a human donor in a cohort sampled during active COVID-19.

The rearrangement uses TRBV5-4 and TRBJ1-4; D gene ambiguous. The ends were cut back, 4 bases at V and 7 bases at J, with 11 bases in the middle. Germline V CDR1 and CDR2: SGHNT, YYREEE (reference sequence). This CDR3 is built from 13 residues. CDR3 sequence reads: CASSPRLGEKLFF. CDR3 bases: TGTGCCAGCAGCCCGCGACTTGGTGAAAAACTGTTTTTT. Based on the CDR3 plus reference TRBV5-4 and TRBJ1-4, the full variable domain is ETGVTQSPTHLIKTRGQQVTLRCSSQSGHNTVSWYQQALGQGPQFIFQYYREEENGRGNFPPRFSGLQFPNYSSELNVNALELDDSALYLCASSPRLGEKLFFGSGTQLSVL.

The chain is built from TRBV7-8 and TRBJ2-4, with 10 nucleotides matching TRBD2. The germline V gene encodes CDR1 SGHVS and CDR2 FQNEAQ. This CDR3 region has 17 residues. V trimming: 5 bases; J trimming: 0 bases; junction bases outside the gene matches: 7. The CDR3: CASSPRLAGLAKNIQYF. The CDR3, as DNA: TGTGCCAGCAGCCCAAGACTAGCGGGCCTAGCCAAAAACATTCAGTACTTC.

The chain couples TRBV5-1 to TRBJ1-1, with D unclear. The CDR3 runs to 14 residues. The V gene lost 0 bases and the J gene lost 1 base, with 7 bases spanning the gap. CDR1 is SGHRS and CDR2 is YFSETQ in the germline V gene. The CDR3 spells CASSLAGKNTEAFF. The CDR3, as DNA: TGCGCCAGCAGCTTGGCGGGGAAGAACACTGAAGCTTTCTTT.

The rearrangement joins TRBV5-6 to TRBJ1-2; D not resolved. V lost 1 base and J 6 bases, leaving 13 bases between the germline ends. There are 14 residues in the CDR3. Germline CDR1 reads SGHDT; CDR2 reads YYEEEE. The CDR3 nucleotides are TGTGCCAGCAGCTTGATCACACAGATAAATGGCTACACCTTC. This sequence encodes CASSLITQINGYTF.

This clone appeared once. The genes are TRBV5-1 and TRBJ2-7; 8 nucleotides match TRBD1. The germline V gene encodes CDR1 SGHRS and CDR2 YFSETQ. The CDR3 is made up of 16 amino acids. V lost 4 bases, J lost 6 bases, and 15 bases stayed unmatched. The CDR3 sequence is CASSRVLQGEMGEQYF. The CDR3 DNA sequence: TGCGCCAGCAGCCGGGTCTTACAGGGGGAAATGGGCGAGCAGTACTTC. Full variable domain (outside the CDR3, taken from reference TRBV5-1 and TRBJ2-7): KAGVTQTPRYLIKTRGQQVTLSCSPISGHRSVSWYQQTPGQGLQFLFEYFSETQRNKGNFPGRFSGRQFSNSRSEMNVSTLELGDSALYLCASSRVLQGEMGEQYFGPGTRLTVT.

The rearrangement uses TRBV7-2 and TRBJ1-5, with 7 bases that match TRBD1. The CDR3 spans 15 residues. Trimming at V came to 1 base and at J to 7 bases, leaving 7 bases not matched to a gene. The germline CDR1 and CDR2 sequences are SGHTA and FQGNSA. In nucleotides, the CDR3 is TGTGCCAGCAGCTTAGGAGTAGACAGGGACCAGCCCCAGCATTTT. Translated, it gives CASSLGVDRDQPQHF.

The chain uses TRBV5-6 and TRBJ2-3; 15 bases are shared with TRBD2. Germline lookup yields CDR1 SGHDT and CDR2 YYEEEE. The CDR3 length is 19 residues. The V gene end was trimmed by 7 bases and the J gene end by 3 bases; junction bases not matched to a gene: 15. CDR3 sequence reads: CASFPFRPGLAGGTDTQYF. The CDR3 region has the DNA TGTGCCAGCTTCCCTTTCCGTCCGGGACTAGCGGGAGGAACAGATACGCAGTATTTT.

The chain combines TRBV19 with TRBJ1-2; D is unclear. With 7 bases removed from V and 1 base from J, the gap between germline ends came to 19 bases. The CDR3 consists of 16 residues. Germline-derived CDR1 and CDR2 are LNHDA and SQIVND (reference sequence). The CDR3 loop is CASTPGSQPVNYGYTF. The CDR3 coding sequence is TGTGCCAGTACTCCGGGGTCGCAGCCGGTTAACTATGGCTACACCTTC.

CDR3 amino acids: CASSYPGQGQDTQYF. The CDR3 DNA follows: TGTGCCAGCAGTTACCCGGGACAGGGTCAAGATACGCAGTATTTT. The V call is TRBV6-6, the J call TRBJ2-3, with TRBD1 identical over 9 bases. Germline assignment: CDR1 MNHNY and CDR2 SVGAGI (reference sequence). The CDR3 length is 15 residues. Trimming at V came to 2 bases and at J to 5 bases, leaving 5 bases not matched to a gene.

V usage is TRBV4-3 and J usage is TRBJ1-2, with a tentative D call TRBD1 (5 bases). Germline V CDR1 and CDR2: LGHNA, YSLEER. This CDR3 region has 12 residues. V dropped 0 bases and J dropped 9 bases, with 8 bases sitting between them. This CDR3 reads CASSQDRVSYTF. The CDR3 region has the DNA TGCGCCAGCAGCCAAGACAGGGTTAGCTACACCTTC.

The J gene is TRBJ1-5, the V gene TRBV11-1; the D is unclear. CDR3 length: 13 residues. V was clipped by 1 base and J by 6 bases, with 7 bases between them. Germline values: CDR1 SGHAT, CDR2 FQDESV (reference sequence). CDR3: CASSLGSGQPQHF. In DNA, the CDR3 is TGTGCCAGCAGCTTAGGCTCCGGTCAGCCCCAGCATTTT.

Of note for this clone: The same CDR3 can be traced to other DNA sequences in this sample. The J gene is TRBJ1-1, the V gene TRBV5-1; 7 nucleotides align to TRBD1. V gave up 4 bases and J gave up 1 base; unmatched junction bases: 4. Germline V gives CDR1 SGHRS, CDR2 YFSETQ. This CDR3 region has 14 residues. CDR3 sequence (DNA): TGCGCCAGCAGCCCCCGGACAGGGAACACTGAAGCTTTCTTT. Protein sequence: CASSPRTGNTEAFF.

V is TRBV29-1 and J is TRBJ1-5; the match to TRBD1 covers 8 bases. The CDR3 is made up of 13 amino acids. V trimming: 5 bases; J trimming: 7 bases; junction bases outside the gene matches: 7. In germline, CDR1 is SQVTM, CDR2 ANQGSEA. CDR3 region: CSVQQGEGQPQHF. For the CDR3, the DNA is TGCAGCGTTCAACAGGGGGAAGGACAGCCCCAGCATTTT.

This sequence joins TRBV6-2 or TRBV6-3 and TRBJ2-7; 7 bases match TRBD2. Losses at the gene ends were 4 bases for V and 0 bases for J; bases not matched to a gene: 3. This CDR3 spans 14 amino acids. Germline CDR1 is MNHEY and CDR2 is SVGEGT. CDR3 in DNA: TGTGCCAGCAGTTCTGGGGACTACTCCTACGAGCAGTACTTC. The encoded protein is CASSSGDYSYEQYF.

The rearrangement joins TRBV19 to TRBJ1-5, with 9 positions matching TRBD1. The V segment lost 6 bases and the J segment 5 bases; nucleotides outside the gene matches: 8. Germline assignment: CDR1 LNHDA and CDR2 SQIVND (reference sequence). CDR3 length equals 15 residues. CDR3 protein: CASSPGTGPHQPQHF. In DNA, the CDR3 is TGTGCCAGTAGCCCCGGGACAGGGCCCCATCAGCCCCAGCATTTT.

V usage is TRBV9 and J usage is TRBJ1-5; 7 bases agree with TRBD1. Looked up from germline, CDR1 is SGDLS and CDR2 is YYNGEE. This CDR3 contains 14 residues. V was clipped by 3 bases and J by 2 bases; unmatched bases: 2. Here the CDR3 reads CASSAGQGNQPQHF. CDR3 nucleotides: TGTGCCAGCAGCGCAGGACAGGGCAATCAGCCCCAGCATTTT.

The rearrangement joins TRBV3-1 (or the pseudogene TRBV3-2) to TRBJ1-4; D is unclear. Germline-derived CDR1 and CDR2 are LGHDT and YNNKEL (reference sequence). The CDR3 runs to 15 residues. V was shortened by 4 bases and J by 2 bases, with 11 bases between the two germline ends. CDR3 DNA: TGTGCCAGCAGCCTTTTAGACGGGACTAATGAAAAACTGTTTTTT. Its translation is CASSLLDGTNEKLFF.

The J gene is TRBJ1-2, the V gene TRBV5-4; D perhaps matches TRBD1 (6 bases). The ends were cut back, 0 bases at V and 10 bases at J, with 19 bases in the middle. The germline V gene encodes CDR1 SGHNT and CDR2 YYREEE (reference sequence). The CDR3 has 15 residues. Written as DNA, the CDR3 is TGTGCCAGCAGCTTGGCACTTGGGGGCGCCGAGGCCTACACCTTC. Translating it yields CASSLALGGAEAYTF.

CDR3 coding DNA: TGTGCCAGCAGCAGGACTAGCGGAAACTACAATGAGCAGTTCTTC. It yields the protein CASSRTSGNYNEQFF. The chain links TRBV7-9 to TRBJ2-1; TRBD2 agrees at 10 bases. V lost 5 bases and J lost 3; bases outside the gene matches: 4. The CDR3 loop spans 15 amino acids. CDR1 is SEHNR, CDR2 FQNEAQ, per germline (reference sequence). Full variable domain (outside the CDR3, taken from reference TRBV7-9 and TRBJ2-1): DTGVSQNPRHKITKRGQNVTFRCDPISEHNRLYWYRQTLGQGPEFLTYFQNEAQLEKSRLLSDRFSAERPKGSFSTLEIQRTEQGDSAMYLCASSRTSGNYNEQFFGPGTRLTVL.

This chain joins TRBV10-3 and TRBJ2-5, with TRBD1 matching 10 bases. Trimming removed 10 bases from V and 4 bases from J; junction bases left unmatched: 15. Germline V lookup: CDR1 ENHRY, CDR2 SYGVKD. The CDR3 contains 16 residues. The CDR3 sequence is CATGSRDRGGGETQYF. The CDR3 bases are TGTGCCACCGGGTCCCGGGACAGGGGAGGCGGAGAGACCCAGTACTTC.

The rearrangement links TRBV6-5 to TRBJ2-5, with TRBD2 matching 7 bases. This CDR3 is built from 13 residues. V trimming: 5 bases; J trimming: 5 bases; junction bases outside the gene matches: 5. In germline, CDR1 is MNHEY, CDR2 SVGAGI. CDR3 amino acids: CASSPGGPETQYF. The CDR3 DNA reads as TGTGCCAGCAGTCCGGGGGGACCCGAGACCCAGTACTTC.